This T cell receptor (beta chain) was found in a study of cytomegalovirus exposure and HLA in healthy donors. Study-level background: There were some 120 million unique TCR beta sequences, drawn from some 180 million T cells, in an earlier analysis.

The study ran its PCR with 60 Vbeta and 13 Jbeta primers. Some clones are missing from TCRdb's copy, which holds only in-frame ones; the method was immunoSEQ multiplex PCR. The sample consists of 140,000 or so clones, around three quarters of them appearing once. The germline V gene encodes CDR1 SEHNR and CDR2 FQNEAQ (reference sequence). Trimming took 3 bases from V and 5 from J, leaving 13 bases between them. CDR3 length: 15 amino acids. The rearrangement links TRBV7-9 to TRBJ2-2; D might be TRBD2 (5 bases). The sequencing sample was made of PBMCs. The receptor was derived from a middle-aged woman in good health and CMV-seronegative. The CDR3 region is CASSFLLGRTGELFF. CDR3 in DNA: TGTGCCAGCAGCTTCTTACTAGGGAGAACCGGGGAGCTGTTTTTT.